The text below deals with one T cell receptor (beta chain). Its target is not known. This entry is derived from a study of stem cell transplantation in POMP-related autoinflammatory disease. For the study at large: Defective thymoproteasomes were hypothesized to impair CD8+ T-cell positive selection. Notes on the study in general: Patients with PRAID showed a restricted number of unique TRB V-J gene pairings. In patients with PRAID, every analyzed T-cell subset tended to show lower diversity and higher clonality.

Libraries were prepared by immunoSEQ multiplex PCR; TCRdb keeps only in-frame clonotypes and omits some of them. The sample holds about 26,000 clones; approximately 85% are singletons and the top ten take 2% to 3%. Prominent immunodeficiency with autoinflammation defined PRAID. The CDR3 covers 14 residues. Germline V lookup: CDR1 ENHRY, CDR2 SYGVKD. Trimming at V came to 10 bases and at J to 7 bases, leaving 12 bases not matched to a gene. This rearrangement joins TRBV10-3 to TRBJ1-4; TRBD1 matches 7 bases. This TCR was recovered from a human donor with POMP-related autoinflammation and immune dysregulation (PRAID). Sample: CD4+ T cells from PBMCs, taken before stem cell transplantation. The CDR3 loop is CASGQAERGEKLFF. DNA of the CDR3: TGTGCCAGCGGACAGGCAGAGAGAGGTGAAAAACTGTTTTTT.